The 3 T cell receptor beta chains below come from one sample, sequenced in a study of blood T cell repertoires in COVID-19 (dated by TCRdb to between 2020 and 2021). Libraries were constructed by the immunoSEQ multiplex PCR assay. TCRdb retrieved this table from immuneACCESS and kept in-frame rearrangements only. Not all clones are present; in checked studies, unresolved V genes account for under half, and no reason is known for the remainder. The table for this sample lists about 100,000 clones; 80% of them were counted only once. The top ten hold less than 35% of the sample. Sequencing was done on a sample of peripheral blood. The receptors originated from a man aged 65-85 years with active or convalescent COVID-19.

This sequence joins TRBV18 and TRBJ2-7; 11 nucleotides line up with TRBD2. The V gene end was trimmed by 3 bases and the J gene end by 5 bases; junction bases not matched to a gene: 12. Looked up from germline, CDR1 is KGHSH and CDR2 is LQKENI. The CDR3 sequence is 17 residues long. The CDR3 bases are TGTGCCAGCTCACCCGAATACCCACTAGCGGGAGTGGACGAGCAGTACTTC. Translation gives CASSPEYPLAGVDEQYF.

V usage is TRBV5-4 and J usage is TRBJ2-1, with 9 bases fitting TRBD2. Losses at the gene ends were 5 bases for V and 6 bases for J; bases not matched to a gene: 9. There are 15 residues in the CDR3. The germline CDR1 and CDR2 sequences are SGHNT and YYREEE (reference sequence). CDR3 bases: TGTGCCAGCAGAAGGGCGGGAGGGGCCCTCAATGAGCAGTTCTTC. Protein product: CASRRAGGALNEQFF. Together with reference TRBV5-4 and TRBJ2-1, the CDR3 gives the full variable domain: ETGVTQSPTHLIKTRGQQVTLRCSSQSGHNTVSWYQQALGQGPQFIFQYYREEENGRGNFPPRFSGLQFPNYSSELNVNALELDDSALYLCASRRAGGALNEQFFGPGTRLTVL.

V is TRBV27 and J is TRBJ1-6; weak D call: TRBD1 (5 bases). The V end was cut by 3 bases, the J end by 8 bases, with 8 bases between. Germline-derived CDR1 and CDR2 are MNHEY and SMNVEV (reference sequence). This CDR3 spans 13 amino acids. The CDR3 loop reads CASSFGGHSPLHF. CDR3 sequence (DNA): TGTGCCAGCAGTTTCGGGGGACATTCACCCCTCCACTTT.